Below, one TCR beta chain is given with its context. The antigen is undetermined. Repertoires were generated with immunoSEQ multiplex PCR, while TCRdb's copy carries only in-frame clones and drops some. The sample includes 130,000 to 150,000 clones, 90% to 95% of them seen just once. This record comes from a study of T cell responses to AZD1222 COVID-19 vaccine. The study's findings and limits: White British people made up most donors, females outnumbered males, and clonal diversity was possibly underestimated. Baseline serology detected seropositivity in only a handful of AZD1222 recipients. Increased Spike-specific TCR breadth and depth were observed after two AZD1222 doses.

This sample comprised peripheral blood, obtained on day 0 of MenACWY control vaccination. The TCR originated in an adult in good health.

CDR3 nucleotide sequence: TGTGCCAGCAGTGAAGCGGACGGACGATTAAACTATGGCTACACCTTC. Protein sequence: CASSEADGRLNYGYTF. The chain recombines TRBV2 with TRBJ1-2; D not certain. Germline CDR1 is SNHLY and CDR2 is FYNNEI. Trimming took off 0 bases at V and 2 bases at J, with 13 bases between the two ends. There are 16 residues in the CDR3. Full variable domain (missing parts from reference TRBV2 and TRBJ1-2): EPEVTQTPSHQVTQMGQEVILRCVPISNHLYFYWYRQILGQKVEFLVSFYNNEISEKSEIFDDQFSVERPDGSNFTLKIRSTKLEDSAMYFCASSEADGRLNYGYTFGSGTRLTVV.